A selection of T cell receptor beta chains follows, all from one sample in a study of blood T cell repertoires in COVID-19. Here immunoSEQ multiplex PCR was the method, and the copy in TCRdb shows in-frame clones only, minus some. This sample carries approximately 250,000 clones, about 89% of them seen once, and the ten largest clones take about 4%. The sample was PBMCs or T cells enriched from blood (not recorded which). The receptors were gathered from a woman aged 25 to 45 who had recovered from COVID-19. Both conserved end residues are part of each CDR3. Each record gives: J gene, V gene, CDR3 protein.

j_gene: TRBJ2-7
v_gene: TRBV20-1
CDR3aa: CSAKRSSEQYF

j_gene: TRBJ2-1
v_gene: TRBV7-9
CDR3aa: CASSPGTGGDYNEQFF

j_gene: TRBJ2-1
v_gene: TRBV27
CDR3aa: CASSREGLAGVNNEQFF

j_gene: TRBJ2-7
v_gene: TRBV28
CDR3aa: CASSYPGRSYEQYF

j_gene: TRBJ1-1
v_gene: TRBV28
CDR3aa: CASRQGGERDDEAFF

j_gene: TRBJ2-7
v_gene: TRBV28
CDR3aa: CASTPPPLGPYSYEQYF

j_gene: TRBJ1-4
v_gene: TRBV18
CDR3aa: CASSRNSGANEKLFF

j_gene: TRBJ2-5
v_gene: TRBV6-2/TRBV6-3
CDR3aa: CASSSGLAGVWETQYF

j_gene: TRBJ1-2
v_gene: TRBV15
CDR3aa: CATRDPGSSPYYGYTF

j_gene: TRBJ1-1
v_gene: TRBV9
CDR3aa: CASSVALRPSLGTEAFF

j_gene: TRBJ2-7
v_gene: TRBV6-2/TRBV6-3
CDR3aa: CASSPPQGLYEQYF

j_gene: TRBJ2-3
v_gene: TRBV20-1
CDR3aa: CSASSLAGGTDTQYF

j_gene: TRBJ2-5
v_gene: TRBV5-1
CDR3aa: CASSLLLAGGQGETQYF

j_gene: TRBJ1-2
v_gene: TRBV28
CDR3aa: CASSRQDYGYTF

j_gene: TRBJ2-7
v_gene: TRBV27
CDR3aa: CASSYFYGDVVEQYF

j_gene: TRBJ1-1
v_gene: TRBV4-2
CDR3aa: CASSQALRQGGSAFF

j_gene: TRBJ2-2
v_gene: TRBV4-3
CDR3aa: CASSHYTENTGELFF

j_gene: TRBJ1-1
v_gene: TRBV5-1
CDR3aa: CASSLGTDPNTEAFF

j_gene: TRBJ2-5
v_gene: TRBV2
CDR3aa: CASSDRFQREYQETQYF

j_gene: TRBJ2-7
v_gene: TRBV20-1
CDR3aa: CSASLPGVSYEQYF

j_gene: TRBJ2-1
v_gene: TRBV7-3
CDR3aa: CASSPLAGPYNEQFF

j_gene: TRBJ1-5
v_gene: TRBV7-9
CDR3aa: CASSPGISNQPQHF

j_gene: TRBJ2-5
v_gene: TRBV5-4
CDR3aa: CASSSGPGDGETQYF

j_gene: TRBJ2-5
v_gene: TRBV19
CDR3aa: CASRQARNNQETQYF

j_gene: TRBJ1-6
v_gene: TRBV4-1
CDR3aa: CASRRGQGAINSPLHF

j_gene: TRBJ1-4
v_gene: TRBV30
CDR3aa: CAWSVRGGEKLFF

j_gene: TRBJ2-5
v_gene: TRBV9
CDR3aa: CASSVGTKQETQYF

j_gene: TRBJ2-1
v_gene: TRBV27
CDR3aa: CASSIGGTDEQFF

j_gene: TRBJ2-1
v_gene: TRBV7-9
CDR3aa: CASSWRAGVGEQFF

j_gene: TRBJ2-1
v_gene: TRBV10-3
CDR3aa: CAIRGQTDPNSYNEQFF

j_gene: TRBJ2-5
v_gene: TRBV4-1
CDR3aa: CASSQPEDQETQYF

j_gene: TRBJ1-2
v_gene: TRBV30
CDR3aa: CAWSASSYGYTF

j_gene: TRBJ2-3
v_gene: TRBV27
CDR3aa: CASSLSRRDTQYF

j_gene: TRBJ1-2
v_gene: TRBV6-5
CDR3aa: CASSYSQESLYGYTF

j_gene: TRBJ1-4
v_gene: TRBV4-3
CDR3aa: CASSQASGGHNEKLFF

j_gene: TRBJ1-1
v_gene: TRBV28
CDR3aa: CASSKGDWGTEAFF

j_gene: TRBJ2-1
v_gene: TRBV4-1
CDR3aa: CASSQMEGHNEQFF

j_gene: TRBJ2-5
v_gene: TRBV7-2
CDR3aa: CASKSTGRETQYF

j_gene: TRBJ1-1
v_gene: TRBV6-5
CDR3aa: CASSRGGGNTEAFF

j_gene: TRBJ2-1
v_gene: TRBV6-2/TRBV6-3
CDR3aa: CASSYMTGKHEQFF

j_gene: TRBJ2-1
v_gene: TRBV5-1
CDR3aa: CASSLGGYNEQFF

j_gene: TRBJ2-7
v_gene: TRBV4-3
CDR3aa: CASSQAVAVREYEQYF

j_gene: TRBJ1-5
v_gene: TRBV24-1
CDR3aa: CATSDEGARSPQHF

j_gene: TRBJ1-2
v_gene: TRBV4-3
CDR3aa: CASSQDRDGGAYGYTF

j_gene: TRBJ2-3
v_gene: TRBV18
CDR3aa: CASSPTTIAGDTQYF

j_gene: TRBJ1-1
v_gene: TRBV5-8
CDR3aa: CASRRQTMNTEAFF

j_gene: TRBJ1-3
v_gene: TRBV18
CDR3aa: CASSPDQAGTGNTIYF

j_gene: TRBJ1-4
v_gene: TRBV28
CDR3aa: CASRRDRNNEKLFF

j_gene: TRBJ2-5
v_gene: TRBV28
CDR3aa: CASSFTGQETQYF

j_gene: TRBJ2-1
v_gene: TRBV2
CDR3aa: CASNPGRGNEQFF

j_gene: TRBJ2-1
v_gene: TRBV6-2/TRBV6-3
CDR3aa: CASSYSSGNLDNEQFF

j_gene: TRBJ1-1
v_gene: TRBV3-1/TRBV3-2
CDR3aa: CASSQDGTGPIF

j_gene: TRBJ2-7
v_gene: TRBV18
CDR3aa: CASSPPGQIYEQYF

j_gene: TRBJ2-7
v_gene: TRBV28
CDR3aa: CASSSLLAGNYEQYF

j_gene: TRBJ1-1
v_gene: TRBV27
CDR3aa: CASRFNVRTLNTEAFF

j_gene: TRBJ1-1
v_gene: TRBV27
CDR3aa: CASSADRETEAFF

j_gene: TRBJ2-5
v_gene: TRBV18
CDR3aa: CASSRLAAQETQYF

j_gene: TRBJ1-5
v_gene: TRBV7-8
CDR3aa: CASSSSVGDQPQHF

j_gene: TRBJ1-1
v_gene: TRBV7-2
CDR3aa: CASSLKTGGNTEAFF

j_gene: TRBJ1-6
v_gene: TRBV28
CDR3aa: CASSLPGGSPLHF